The TCR beta chain under discussion was sequenced for a study of CD8+ T cells in alopecia areata. Regarding the study as a whole: Against the mouse data, patients shared TCRs less clearly, possibly for HLA reasons.

Stated treatment: oral pan-JAK inhibitor, 5-10 mg twice daily. This clone came up a few times. As yet, its antigen is unknown. V was clipped by 6 bases and J by 6 bases, with 18 bases between them. The CDR3 spans 13 residues. CDR1 and CDR2 from the germline V gene are SQVTM and ANQGSEA. Sequencing used cDNA as its template, made by extracting RNA and reverse transcribing it. TCRdb's copy holds only in-frame clones and misses some; the assay was immunoSEQ multiplex PCR. The sample records around 200,000 clones, around 60% being singletons. The source is a human donor with alopecia areata. This chain connects TRBV29-1 to TRBJ2-7, with D maybe TRBD2 (5 bases). The source was CD4+ T cells sorted from blood, collected at week 4, from a patient treated with tofacitinib. The CDR3 coding sequence is TGCAGCGTCCGTGCGGGCCCCACCCTCGAGCAGTACTTC. Translation gives CSVRAGPTLEQYF.